The 19 T cell receptor beta chains presented below share a single source sample, sequenced in a study of CD8+CD57+ T cells in acquired aplastic anemia. Genomic DNA constituted the template upon which TCR beta VDJ and CDR3 profiling was performed. Each CDR3 protein is one row after TCRdb ran MiXCR on the reads. There are 400,000 to 600,000 distinct CDR3 sequences in the sample; around 30% occur only once, and nearly 0.85% lies in the top ten. Before being chosen for sequencing, patients had shown CD8+CD57+ cell expansion by flow cytometry. Specimen: sorted CD4+, CD8+, or CD8+CD57+ T cells (not recorded which) from PBMCs. Receptors originate from a human donor with aplastic anemia.

J is TRBJ1-5 and V is TRBV28, with D possibly matching TRBD1 (5 bases). CDR1 is MDHEN, CDR2 SYDVKM, per germline. V was clipped by 3 bases and J by 4 bases, with 13 bases between them. CDR3 length: 15 amino acids. The CDR3 reads CASSLPGADNQPQHF. The CDR3 DNA reads TGTGCCAGCAGTTTGCCCGGGGCGGATAATCAGCCCCAGCATTTT.

This chain joins TRBV7-2 and TRBJ2-1; maybe TRBD1 (6 bases). Germline CDR1 is SGHTA and CDR2 is FQGNSA. CDR3 length: 15 residues. Trimming took off 2 bases at V and 4 bases at J, with 12 bases between the two ends. CDR3 region: CASSLNWGLYNEQFF. The DNA of the CDR3 is TGTGCCAGCAGCTTAAATTGGGGGCTATACAATGAGCAGTTCTTC.

This chain links TRBV25-1 with TRBJ1-2; TRBD1 aligns across 7 bases. Germline assignment: CDR1 MGHDK and CDR2 SYGVNS. This CDR3 is built from 14 residues. Unmatched junction bases numbered 4, after V lost 4 bases and J lost 2 bases. CDR3 in DNA: TGTGCCAGCAGTGGCCGGGACAGCAACTATGGCTACACCTTC. This gives the protein CASSGRDSNYGYTF.

This chain connects TRBV10-3 to TRBJ1-5; a possible D gene is TRBD1 (6 bases). Germline-derived CDR1 and CDR2 are ENHRY and SYGVKD. This CDR3 is built from 14 residues. V was shortened by 3 bases and J by 6 bases, with 12 bases between the two germline ends. CDR3 amino acids: CAISDLGQSQPQHF. DNA of the CDR3: TGTGCCATCAGTGACCTTGGACAGTCTCAGCCCCAGCATTTT.

Note on this clonotype: A much larger clone differs by one base, so this may be a read error. The J gene is TRBJ1-1, the V gene TRBV7-8; 9 bases match TRBD1. J was trimmed by 13 bases and V by 5 bases; bases with no gene match: 2. Per the germline V gene, CDR1 is SGHVS and CDR2 is FQNEAQ. CDR3 size: 10 residues. The CDR3 bases are TGTGCCAGCAGCCGGGACAGGGTTTTCTTT. The encoded protein is CASSRDRVFF.

To note about this clonotype: One end of the junction fails to match germline, which may point to a read error. The V gene is TRBV10-1, the J gene TRBJ1-2; TRBD1 is a possible D gene (5 bases). CDR3 length: 13 residues. Germline CDR1 WNHNN, CDR2 SYGVQD (reference sequence). For the CDR3, the DNA is TGTGCCAGCAGCACCAGTTGGGGGTATGGCTACACCTTC. It is translated as CASSTSWGYGYTF.

The chain uses TRBV24-1 and TRBJ2-3; 12 positions agree with TRBD2. The CDR3 contains 18 residues. CDR1 is KGHDR, CDR2 SFDVKD, per germline. The V and J ends lost 4 bases and 0 bases, in that order; junction bases with no gene match: 7. CDR3 sequence: CATSELGGLAGSTDTQYF. The CDR3 nucleotides read TGTGCCACCAGTGAATTGGGTGGACTAGCGGGGAGCACAGATACGCAGTATTTT.

This clonotype showed up many times. This sequence joins TRBV2 and TRBJ2-6, with no clear D. The CDR3 has 16 amino acids. The germline V gene has CDR1 SNHLY and CDR2 FYNNEI. Trimming pared 6 bases from V and 0 bases from J, leaving 12 bases between. In nucleotides, the CDR3 is TGTGCCAGCAGGTCAAATCCGAACTCTGGGGCCAACGTCCTGACTTTC. This gives the protein CASRSNPNSGANVLTF. Drawing the rest from reference TRBV2 and TRBJ2-6, the complete variable domain is EPEVTQTPSHQVTQMGQEVILRCVPISNHLYFYWYRQILGQKVEFLVSFYNNEISEKSEIFDDQFSVERPDGSNFTLKIRSTKLEDSAMYFCASRSNPNSGANVLTFGAGSRLTVL.

This clonotype was counted a few times. The chain couples TRBV30 to TRBJ1-6, with D hard to call. The V end lost 6 bases, the J end lost 9 bases, and 15 bases lay between the germline ends. Germline loops: CDR1 GTSNPN, CDR2 SVGIG (reference sequence). The CDR3 is 13 residues long. CDR3 sequence reads: CACPSGKSSPLHF. In nucleotides, the CDR3 is TGTGCCTGCCCTTCCGGGAAGAGTTCACCCCTCCACTTT. The variable domain in full, with the rest retrieved from reference TRBV30 and TRBJ1-6, is SQTIHQWPATLVQPVGSPLSLECTVEGTSNPNLYWYRQAAGRGLQLLFYSVGIGQISSEVPQNLSASRPQDRQFILSSKKLLLSDSGFYLCACPSGKSSPLHFGNGTRLTVT.

This rearrangement joins TRBV28 to TRBJ1-2; 10 nucleotides agree with TRBD1. From germline, CDR1 is MDHEN and CDR2 SYDVKM. The CDR3 has 15 amino acids. Trimming took 6 bases from V and 3 from J; bases not matched to a gene: 7. Here the CDR3 reads CASRAPGTGDYGYTF. As DNA, the CDR3 is TGTGCCAGCAGGGCCCCCGGGACAGGGGACTATGGCTACACCTTC.

This clonotype showed up many times. V usage is TRBV11-2 and J usage is TRBJ1-2; TRBD1 matches at 10 bases. The CDR3 totals 16 residues. Trimming at V came to 1 base and at J to 0 bases, leaving 2 bases not matched to a gene. The germline V gene has CDR1 SGHAT and CDR2 FQNNGV. CDR3 nucleotide sequence: TGTGCCAGCAGCTTAGGGGGGACAGGGGCTAACTATGGCTACACCTTC. It specifies CASSLGGTGANYGYTF.

This clonotype was seen ten or more times. The gene calls are TRBV9 and TRBJ1-6; D uncertain. The V and J ends lost 3 bases and 8 bases respectively, with 18 bases between them. Per germline, CDR1 SGDLS and CDR2 YYNGEE. The CDR3 loop spans 16 amino acids. In nucleotides, the CDR3 is TGTGCCAGCAGCGCCCCCCTGGGCGAAGAAGATTCACCCCTCCACTTT. Its protein is CASSAPLGEEDSPLHF.

This chain uses TRBV25-1 with TRBJ1-2, with D possibly TRBD1 on 5 matching bases. CDR1 is MGHDK, CDR2 SYGVNS, per germline. V lost 5 bases, J lost 6 bases, and 19 bases lay in between. This CDR3 has 15 residues. The CDR3 DNA sequence: TGTGCCAGCAGTTTTGTGGCAGGGTGGAAAAATGGCTACACCTTC. This sequence encodes CASSFVAGWKNGYTF.

Many counts were recorded for this clonotype. This sequence joins TRBV16 and TRBJ1-4; D call uncertain. The germline V gene encodes CDR1 KGHSY and CDR2 FQNENV. V was cut by 5 bases and J by 8 bases, with 12 bases left in between. The CDR3 sequence is 13 residues long. CDR3 amino acids: CASSGVEAEKLFF. The CDR3 DNA reads TGTGCCAGCAGCGGGGTGGAGGCAGAAAAACTGTTTTTT.

This clonotype appeared once. The chain is built from TRBV15 and TRBJ1-2, with 7 nucleotides matching TRBD1. V shed 6 bases and J 0 bases; nucleotides not matched to a gene: 22. Germline loops: CDR1 LNHNV, CDR2 YYDKDF (reference sequence). The CDR3 extends over 20 amino acids. CDR3 nucleotides: TGTGCCACCAGATGTCCCAGCCCACGACAGGGAGGAGGGACTAACTATGGCTACACCTTC. Translating it yields CATRCPSPRQGGGTNYGYTF.

This clonotype was counted many times. The gene calls are TRBV7-9 and TRBJ2-7; 8 bases agree with TRBD2. The J segment lost 1 base and the V segment lost 5 bases, leaving 7 bases of the junction unmatched. Germline V gene data show CDR1 as SEHNR and CDR2 as FQNEAQ (reference sequence). This CDR3 comprises 15 residues. In DNA form, the CDR3 reads TGTGCCAGCAGCCGCGACGGGGGGGTGTCCTACGAGCAGTACTTC. This gives the protein CASSRDGGVSYEQYF.

The chain's CDR3 is CASSFGLAFSVDTQYF. CDR3 sequence (DNA): TGTGCCAGCAGTTTCGGACTAGCTTTTTCTGTAGATACGCAGTATTTT. This chain joins TRBV6-5 and TRBJ2-3, with TRBD2 identical over 8 bases. Trimming removed 4 bases from V and 5 bases from J; junction bases left unmatched: 11. The CDR3 has 16 amino acids. CDR1 MNHEY and CDR2 SVGAGI come from the germline V gene.

This clonotype was detected ten times or more. In DNA form, the CDR3 reads TGTGCCAGCAGCGTAGTCCCTGGAGGTGGTCCTGGAAACACCATATATTTT. Its translation is CASSVVPGGGPGNTIYF. The chain joins TRBV9 to TRBJ1-3; D uncertain. Germline V gene lookup returns CDR1 SGDLS and CDR2 YYNGEE. V lost 0 bases and J 2 bases, leaving 15 bases between the germline ends. The CDR3 contains 17 residues.

The V and J genes are TRBV29-1 and TRBJ1-4; D might be TRBD1 (6 bases). Germline V lookup: CDR1 SQVTM, CDR2 ANQGSEA. The CDR3 is 13 amino acids. Trimming pared 6 bases from V and 8 bases from J, leaving 16 bases between. The CDR3 sequence: CSVALGAEEKLFF. In DNA, the CDR3 is TGCAGCGTAGCTCTGGGGGCGGAGGAAAAACTGTTTTTT. The full variable domain, with the rest looked up from reference TRBV29-1 and TRBJ1-4, is SAVISQKPSRDICQRGTSLTIQCQVDSQVTMMFWYRQQPGQSLTLIATANQGSEATYESGFVIDKFPISRPNLTFSTLTVSNMSPEDSSIYLCSVALGAEEKLFFGSGTQLSVL.